This record concerns one T cell receptor beta chain sequence. Germline V CDR1 and CDR2: DFQATT, SNEGSKA (reference sequence). V shed 3 bases and J 2 bases; nucleotides not matched to a gene: 5. The CDR3 is 14 amino acids. These data originate in a study of control samples from healthy donors and cancer patients. Generated by immunoSEQ multiplex PCR, the TCRdb table keeps only in-frame clones and is missing some. In the table there are some 150,000 clones, about 93% of which are singletons. V gene TRBV20-1 combines with J gene TRBJ2-3; 7 nucleotides line up with TRBD1. Sequences were obtained from blood. The TCR was taken from a man between 50 and 59 years old in good health. The CDR3 DNA reads TGCAGTGCTAGTAAGGGGGCGGTCACAGATACGCAGTATTTT. It encodes CSASKGAVTDTQYF.